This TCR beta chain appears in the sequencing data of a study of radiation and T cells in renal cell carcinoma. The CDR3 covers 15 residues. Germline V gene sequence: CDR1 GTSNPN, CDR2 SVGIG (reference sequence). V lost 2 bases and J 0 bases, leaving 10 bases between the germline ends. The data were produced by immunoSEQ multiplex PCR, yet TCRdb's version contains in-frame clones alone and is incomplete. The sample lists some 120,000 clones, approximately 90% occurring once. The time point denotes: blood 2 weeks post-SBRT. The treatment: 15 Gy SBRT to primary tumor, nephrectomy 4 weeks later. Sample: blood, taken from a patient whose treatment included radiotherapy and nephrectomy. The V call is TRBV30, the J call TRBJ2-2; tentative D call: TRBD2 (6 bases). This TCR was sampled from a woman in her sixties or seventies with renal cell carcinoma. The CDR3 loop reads CAWSWGGTNTGELFF. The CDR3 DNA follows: TGTGCCTGGAGTTGGGGCGGGACGAACACCGGGGAGCTGTTTTTT.